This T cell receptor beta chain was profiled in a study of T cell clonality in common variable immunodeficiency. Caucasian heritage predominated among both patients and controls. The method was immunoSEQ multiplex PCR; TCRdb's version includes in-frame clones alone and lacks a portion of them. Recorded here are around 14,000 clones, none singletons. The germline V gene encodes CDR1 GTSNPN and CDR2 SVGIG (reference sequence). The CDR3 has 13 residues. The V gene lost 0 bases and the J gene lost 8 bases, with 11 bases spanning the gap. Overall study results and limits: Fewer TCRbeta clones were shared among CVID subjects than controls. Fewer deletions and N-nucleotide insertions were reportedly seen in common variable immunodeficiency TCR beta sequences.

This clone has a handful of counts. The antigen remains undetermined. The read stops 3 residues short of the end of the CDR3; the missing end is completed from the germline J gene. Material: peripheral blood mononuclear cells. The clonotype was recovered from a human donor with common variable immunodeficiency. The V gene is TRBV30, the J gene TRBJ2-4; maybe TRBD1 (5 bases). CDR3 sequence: CAWSVFKGDIQYF. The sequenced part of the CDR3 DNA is TGTGCCTGGAGTGTATTCAAAGGGGACATT.